This T cell receptor beta chain came from a study of T cell responses to AZD1222 COVID-19 vaccine. Study-level points and caveats: Repertoire sampling occurred only after the peak T cell response. Two AZD1222 doses significantly raised spike-specific TCR breadth and depth over controls. CD4 TCRs linked to vaccination spanned spike, dominating at 160-218 and 743-854. Clonal diversity was possibly underestimated; the donors were predominantly white British and more often female.

Between the trimmed V and J ends, which lost 4 bases and 0 bases, there was a span of 7 bases. Germline lookup yields CDR1 SQVTM and CDR2 ANQGSEA. There are 12 residues in the CDR3. TCRdb's copy holds only in-frame clones and misses some; the assay was immunoSEQ multiplex PCR. The sample includes under 200,000 clones, about 91% of them seen just once. In the case of this clone: Its target is not known.

Sequencing was performed on peripheral blood, taken on day 0 of MenACWY control vaccination. This clonotype was obtained from an adult in good health. V is TRBV29-1 and J is TRBJ2-7; D call uncertain. The CDR3 loop reads CSVGKDSYEQYF. CDR3 coding DNA: TGCAGCGTTGGGAAGGACTCCTACGAGCAGTACTTC.